One sample yielded the 15 T cell receptor beta chains listed below, sequenced in a study of cytomegalovirus exposure and HLA in healthy donors. The PCR used 60 Vbeta and 13 Jbeta primers. TCRdb keeps only in-frame clones here, not all; method: immunoSEQ multiplex PCR. Of about 120,000 clones listed, approximately 69% were seen once; the top ten hold 11%. Sequencing was carried out using PBMCs. The origin of the receptors is a woman aged 45-65 years in good health and CMV-seropositive.

This chain joins TRBV18 and TRBJ2-5; 12 bases agree with TRBD2. Germline CDR1 is KGHSH and CDR2 is LQKENI. CDR3 length: 15 residues. The trim removed 8 bases at V and 4 bases at J, leaving 8 bases unmatched. The CDR3 protein is CASQVLAGGGETQYF. The DNA for the CDR3 is TGTGCCAGCCAAGTACTAGCGGGAGGTGGAGAGACCCAGTACTTC. Together with reference TRBV18 and TRBJ2-5, the CDR3 gives the full variable domain: NAGVMQNPRHLVRRRGQEARLRCSPMKGHSHVYWYRQLPEEGLKFMVYLQKENIIDESGMPKERFSAEFPKEGPSILRIQQVVRGDSAAYFCASQVLAGGGETQYFGPGTRLLVL.

This chain uses TRBV29-1 with TRBJ1-2; 8 bases line up with TRBD1. The CDR3 contains 14 residues. CDR1 and CDR2 (germline): SQVTM, ANQGSEA. V shed 6 bases, J shed 8 bases, and the junction held 14 bases outside the gene matches. CDR3 sequence (DNA): TGCAGCGTGGAGATAGTACAGGGGGTTTACGGCTACACCTTC. Amino acid sequence: CSVEIVQGVYGYTF.

Concerning this clone itself: Other DNA sequences in this sample translate to the same CDR3. V gene TRBV6-5 combines with J gene TRBJ1-6; 7 bases fit TRBD1. The CDR3 totals 15 residues. The V gene's germline CDR1 is MNHEY and CDR2 SVGAGI. The V gene end was trimmed by 4 bases and the J gene end by 7 bases; junction bases not matched to a gene: 7. The CDR3 DNA is TGTGCCAGCAGTTTCCGGGACAGAGGCAATTCACCCCTCCACTTT. Translating gives CASSFRDRGNSPLHF.

The gene calls are TRBV9 and TRBJ2-2; tentatively, D is TRBD1 (5 bases). The V and J ends lost 0 bases and 2 bases respectively, with 14 bases between them. The CDR3 consists of 17 residues. Germline CDR1 SGDLS, CDR2 YYNGEE. Here the CDR3 reads CASSVGGAGRNTGELFF. The DNA for the CDR3 is TGTGCCAGCAGCGTAGGTGGGGCAGGGCGAAACACCGGGGAGCTGTTTTTT.

The chain combines TRBV9 with TRBJ1-4, with 9 bases aligning to TRBD1. The germline gives CDR1 SGDLS, CDR2 YYNGEE. This CDR3 is built from 15 residues. V lost 2 bases and J lost 7; bases outside the gene matches: 6. The CDR3 DNA reads as TGTGCCAGCAGCGTGGCCGGGACAGGGAGTGAAAAACTGTTTTTT. Amino acid sequence: CASSVAGTGSEKLFF.

This clone has just one count. V usage is TRBV5-8 and J usage is TRBJ2-5; D may be TRBD1 (6 bases). The V gene's germline CDR1 is SGHTS and CDR2 YDEGEE. Between the trimmed V and J ends, which lost 4 bases and 4 bases, there was a span of 17 bases. CDR3 length equals 15 residues. CDR3 sequence reads: CASSPPRQGRETQYF. Here the CDR3 DNA reads TGTGCCAGCAGCCCACCTCGCCAGGGGAGAGAGACCCAGTACTTC.

The chain uses TRBV7-8 and TRBJ1-3; possible D gene TRBD1, 5 bases. Trimming removed 3 bases from V and 0 bases from J, with 21 bases in between. The CDR3 loop spans 19 amino acids. CDR1 is SGHVS, CDR2 FQNEAQ, per germline. Written as DNA, the CDR3 is TGTGCCAGCAGCTTTGAACAGGCCTTCTCTACCACCTCTGGAAACACCATATATTTT. This codes for CASSFEQAFSTTSGNTIYF.

This clone was recorded only once. The rearrangement joins TRBV18 to TRBJ2-3; D is possibly TRBD1 (6 bases). Germline V gene sequence: CDR1 KGHSH, CDR2 LQKENI. The CDR3 is made up of 13 amino acids. The germline V and J ends were trimmed by 0 bases and 6 bases, with 7 bases remaining between them. CDR3 coding DNA: TGTGCCAGCTCACCACCCCAGGGGGATACGCAGTATTTT. This sequence encodes CASSPPQGDTQYF.

The CDR3 protein is CASSWGQAGNTIYF. The CDR3 nucleotides read TGTGCCAGCAGCTGGGGACAGGCTGGAAACACCATATATTTT. The chain joins TRBV7-9 to TRBJ1-3, with 8 bases lining up with TRBD1. Germline V CDR1 and CDR2: SEHNR, FQNEAQ (reference sequence). J lost 2 bases, V lost 4 bases, and 1 base had no gene match. This CDR3 contains 14 residues.

V is TRBV29-1 and J is TRBJ2-7; 13 nucleotides line up with TRBD2. The length of the CDR3 is 15 residues. Germline loops: CDR1 SQVTM, CDR2 ANQGSEA. Losses at the gene ends were 4 bases for V and 4 bases for J; bases not matched to a gene: 7. The CDR3 region has the DNA TGCAGCGTTGCCGGGACTAGCGGGATAGGGTACGAGCAGTACTTC. Translating it yields CSVAGTSGIGYEQYF.

The genes are TRBV10-3 and TRBJ2-7; TRBD1 might be the D (7 bases). The CDR3 has 16 residues. The V gene's germline CDR1 is ENHRY and CDR2 SYGVKD. Deletions cut 2 bases from V and 2 bases from J, with 16 bases between. CDR3 sequence reads: CAISETTGEAPYEQYF. In nucleotides, the CDR3 is TGTGCCATCAGTGAGACTACAGGGGAGGCCCCCTACGAGCAGTACTTC.

This clone occurred a few times. CDR3 in DNA: TGTGCCAGCAGCTTAGCGCCCAGGGACTACGAGCAGTACTTC. Its protein is CASSLAPRDYEQYF. The rearrangement joins TRBV7-2 to TRBJ2-7, with D possibly matching TRBD1 (5 bases). Trimming removed 0 bases from V and 3 bases from J, with 9 bases in between. This CDR3 is 14 amino acids long. The germline CDR1 and CDR2 sequences are SGHTA and FQGNSA. The whole variable domain, remainder taken from reference TRBV7-2 and TRBJ2-7, is GAGVSQSPSNKVTEKGKDVELRCDPISGHTALYWYRQSLGQGLEFLIYFQGNSAPDKSGLPSDRFSAERTGGSVSTLTIQRTQQEDSAVYLCASSLAPRDYEQYFGPGTRLTVT.

The chain uses TRBV7-2 and TRBJ2-1; 10 positions match TRBD1. The J segment lost 8 bases and the V segment lost 6 bases, leaving 10 bases of the junction unmatched. Germline CDR1 reads SGHTA; CDR2 reads FQGNSA. The CDR3 contains 15 residues. CDR3 nucleotides: TGTGCCAGCAGGAACGACAGGGGGCTTAACGATGAGCAGTTCTTC. Its translation is CASRNDRGLNDEQFF.

The chain uses TRBV27 and TRBJ1-5; D unclear. The CDR3 contains 13 residues. CDR1 and CDR2 (germline): MNHEY, SMNVEV (reference sequence). Trimming stripped 3 bases from V and 1 base from J, with 4 bases between. The CDR3 DNA is TGTGCCAGCAGTTTTCCGAGCAATCAGCCCCAGCATTTT. Residues: CASSFPSNQPQHF.

V gene TRBV14 combines with J gene TRBJ2-7; TRBD2 aligns across 13 bases. Trimming took 3 bases from V and 2 from J; bases not matched to a gene: 10. CDR1 and CDR2 from the germline V gene are SGHDN and FVKESK. This CDR3 spans 18 amino acids. CDR3 coding DNA: TGTGCCAGCAGCCAGCACCTTCCGGGACTAGCGGGGCCCTACGAGCAGTACTTC. Amino acid sequence: CASSQHLPGLAGPYEQYF.